Below, one T cell receptor beta chain is given with its context. Antigen: not known. The PCR made use of 60 Vbeta and 13 Jbeta primers. Produced via immunoSEQ multiplex PCR; TCRdb's table is partial and in-frame only. The profile shows 130,000 or so clones, around 84% of them singletons. This CDR3 contains 15 residues. Germline V lookup: CDR1 MNHEY, CDR2 SMNVEV (reference sequence). V lost 5 bases, J lost 0 bases, and 11 bases lay in between. The entry originates in a study of cytomegalovirus exposure and HLA in healthy donors. Overall study results and limits: With later analysis, a missense DCLRE1C variant became linked to TCR beta V- and J-gene trimming. Some highly shared sequence variants likely arose as a pipeline artifact. Prior analysis indicated that the majority of TCR beta V segments exhibited productivity approximately 90% or approximately 30% of the time. Despite most TCR sequences being rare, some public TCRs occurred in many donors.

The sequence came from a man between 18 and 29 years old in good health and CMV-seronegative. J is TRBJ2-1 and V is TRBV27; perhaps TRBD2 as D (6 bases). The sequencing input was PBMCs. CDR3: CASSPRGSSYNEQFF. CDR3 nucleotide sequence: TGTGCCAGCAGTCCCCGGGGGTCCTCCTACAATGAGCAGTTCTTC.